The rows below give T cell receptor beta chains drawn from one sample of a study of blood T cell repertoires in COVID-19. This table comes from immunoSEQ multiplex PCR, and its TCRdb copy is limited to in-frame clones, with some not included. The table records around 65,000 clones, 65% to 85% of them present only once. The material sequenced was peripheral blood. Receptors originate from a man between 60 and 75 years old with acute or convalescent COVID-19. The CDR3 runs from the conserved cysteine through the conserved F or W. Each record gives: clone size, J gene, D gene, V gene, CDR3 protein, CDR3 DNA. The D gene is left open where the match is weak. The size entry is marked missing in some rows and otherwise reads once, few, many or a size class.

clone size: once
J gene: TRBJ2-1
D gene: .
V gene: TRBV6-2/TRBV6-3
CDR3 protein: CASSYSSYPYNEQFF
CDR3 DNA: TGTGCCAGCAGTTATTCTTCCTACCCCTACAATGAGCAGTTCTTC

clone size: .
J gene: TRBJ1-2
D gene: TRBD1
V gene: TRBV9
CDR3 protein: CASSVGLGQPYSNYGYTF
CDR3 DNA: TGTGCCAGCAGCGTAGGCCTGGGACAGCCATATTCCAACTATGGCTACACCTTC

clone size: few
J gene: TRBJ1-1
D gene: .
V gene: TRBV11-3
CDR3 protein: CASSHSNTEAFF
CDR3 DNA: TGTGCCAGCAGCCACTCGAACACTGAAGCTTTCTTT

clone size: .
J gene: TRBJ1-2
D gene: .
V gene: TRBV19
CDR3 protein: CASSRDTYYGYTF
CDR3 DNA: TGTGCCAGTAGTAGGGACACCTACTATGGCTACACCTTC

clone size: .
J gene: TRBJ2-7
D gene: TRBD1
V gene: TRBV11-2
CDR3 protein: CASRPSGQGIYYEQYF
CDR3 DNA: TGTGCCAGCAGACCCTCCGGACAGGGGATTTACTACGAGCAGTACTTC

clone size: once
J gene: TRBJ2-5
D gene: TRBD1
V gene: TRBV7-8
CDR3 protein: CASSYNRGRETQYF
CDR3 DNA: TGTGCCAGCAGCTATAACAGGGGCAGGGAGACCCAGTACTTC

clone size: .
J gene: TRBJ1-4
D gene: TRBD1
V gene: TRBV2
CDR3 protein: CAGQVTGQPNEKLFF
CDR3 DNA: TGTGCCGGACAAGTCACGGGACAGCCTAATGAAAAACTGTTTTTT

clone size: .
J gene: TRBJ2-2
D gene: TRBD2
V gene: TRBV20-1
CDR3 protein: CSASDSGGAGELFF
CDR3 DNA: TGCAGTGCTAGTGATAGCGGGGGGGCCGGGGAGCTGTTTTTT

clone size: .
J gene: TRBJ1-2
D gene: TRBD1
V gene: TRBV15
CDR3 protein: CATSRGGTGTGDGYTF
CDR3 DNA: TGTGCCACCAGCAGAGGGGGGACCGGGACAGGGGATGGCTACACCTTC

clone size: .
J gene: TRBJ1-3
D gene: TRBD1
V gene: TRBV7-6
CDR3 protein: CASSLRGQGVGNTIYF
CDR3 DNA: TGTGCCAGCAGCTTAAGAGGACAGGGGGTCGGAAACACCATATATTTT

clone size: .
J gene: TRBJ2-7
D gene: .
V gene: TRBV2
CDR3 protein: CASNPAGSGAYEQYF
CDR3 DNA: TGTGCCAGCAATCCTGCCGGGTCAGGGGCCTACGAGCAGTACTTC

clone size: .
J gene: TRBJ2-5
D gene: .
V gene: TRBV6-2/TRBV6-3
CDR3 protein: CASSFFSGGGETQYF
CDR3 DNA: TGTGCCAGCAGTTTCTTTTCAGGAGGCGGAGAGACCCAGTACTTC

clone size: once
J gene: TRBJ2-1
D gene: TRBD2
V gene: TRBV3-1/TRBV3-2
CDR3 protein: CASSQGRTSGGHEQFF
CDR3 DNA: TGTGCCAGCAGCCAAGGTCGAACTAGCGGGGGACATGAGCAGTTCTTC

clone size: few
J gene: TRBJ1-1
D gene: .
V gene: TRBV7-2
CDR3 protein: CASSWGENTEAFF
CDR3 DNA: TGTGCCAGCAGCTGGGGAGAGAACACTGAAGCTTTCTTT

clone size: .
J gene: TRBJ1-2
D gene: .
V gene: TRBV12-3/TRBV12-4
CDR3 protein: CASRQTANYGYTF
CDR3 DNA: TGTGCCAGCCGACAGACAGCTAACTATGGCTACACCTTC

clone size: .
J gene: TRBJ1-3
D gene: .
V gene: TRBV11-3
CDR3 protein: CASTLRVNVPWGAIYF
CDR3 DNA: TGTGCCAGCACCCTGAGGGTAAACGTCCCCTGGGGAGCCATATATTTT

clone size: .
J gene: TRBJ1-1
D gene: .
V gene: TRBV5-4
CDR3 protein: CASSGQNTEAFF
CDR3 DNA: TGTGCCAGCAGCGGACAAAACACTGAAGCTTTCTTT

clone size: .
J gene: TRBJ1-4
D gene: .
V gene: TRBV7-2
CDR3 protein: CASSWQGYEKLFF
CDR3 DNA: TGTGCCAGCAGCTGGCAGGGGTATGAAAAACTGTTTTTT

clone size: .
J gene: TRBJ1-5
D gene: .
V gene: TRBV7-2
CDR3 protein: CASSSTAADQPQHF
CDR3 DNA: TGTGCCAGCAGCTCTACAGCTGCCGATCAGCCCCAGCATTTT

clone size: .
J gene: TRBJ2-3
D gene: .
V gene: TRBV7-2
CDR3 protein: CASSTRRSADTQYF
CDR3 DNA: TGTGCCAGCAGCACTCGCAGAAGCGCAGATACGCAGTATTTT

clone size: few
J gene: TRBJ1-6
D gene: .
V gene: TRBV5-6
CDR3 protein: CASSPGSYNSPLHF
CDR3 DNA: TGTGCCAGCAGCCCGGGATCTTATAATTCACCCCTCCACTTT

clone size: .
J gene: TRBJ2-5
D gene: TRBD2
V gene: TRBV27
CDR3 protein: CASSLSTGGLGETQYF
CDR3 DNA: TGTGCCAGCAGTTTATCTACGGGGGGGCTGGGAGAGACCCAGTACTTC

clone size: .
J gene: TRBJ1-5
D gene: .
V gene: TRBV19
CDR3 protein: CASSILTGLGKPYSNQPQHF
CDR3 DNA: TGTGCCAGTAGTATTCTTACAGGGCTTGGGAAACCCTATAGCAATCAGCCCCAGCATTTT

clone size: .
J gene: TRBJ1-1
D gene: .
V gene: TRBV3-1/TRBV3-2
CDR3 protein: CASSPTEMNTEAFF
CDR3 DNA: TGTGCCAGCAGCCCGACAGAGATGAACACTGAAGCTTTCTTT

clone size: few
J gene: TRBJ2-1
D gene: .
V gene: TRBV7-3
CDR3 protein: CASSLRAVSNEQFF
CDR3 DNA: TGTGCCAGCAGCTTAAGGGCAGTCTCCAATGAGCAGTTCTTC

clone size: .
J gene: TRBJ2-7
D gene: TRBD2
V gene: TRBV18
CDR3 protein: CASSSTSGGSYEQYF
CDR3 DNA: TGTGCCAGCTCTTCAACTAGCGGGGGCTCCTACGAGCAGTACTTC

clone size: .
J gene: TRBJ2-7
D gene: TRBD2
V gene: TRBV19
CDR3 protein: CASSTGTSAKQYF
CDR3 DNA: TGTGCCAGTAGTACCGGAACTAGCGCTAAGCAGTACTTC

clone size: once
J gene: TRBJ1-2
D gene: .
V gene: TRBV4-3
CDR3 protein: CASSPRAGDYGYTF
CDR3 DNA: TGCGCCAGCAGCCCACGGGCAGGGGACTATGGCTACACCTTC

clone size: .
J gene: TRBJ1-1
D gene: .
V gene: TRBV21-1
CDR3 protein: CASSKFGTATEAFF
CDR3 DNA: TGTGCCAGCAGCAAATTCGGGACAGCCACTGAAGCTTTCTTT

clone size: .
J gene: TRBJ1-1
D gene: .
V gene: TRBV7-8
CDR3 protein: CASSRRGQNTEAFF
CDR3 DNA: TGTGCCAGCAGCCGAAGAGGACAGAACACTGAAGCTTTCTTT

clone size: .
J gene: TRBJ1-4
D gene: TRBD1
V gene: TRBV5-6
CDR3 protein: CASSGQTGPNEKLFF
CDR3 DNA: TGTGCCAGCAGCGGGCAGACAGGGCCTAATGAAAAACTGTTTTTT

clone size: .
J gene: TRBJ2-7
D gene: .
V gene: TRBV10-3
CDR3 protein: CAISERGGYSYEQYF
CDR3 DNA: TGTGCCATCAGTGAGAGGGGGGGCTATTCCTACGAGCAGTACTTC

clone size: .
J gene: TRBJ2-4
D gene: TRBD1
V gene: TRBV5-5
CDR3 protein: CASSPGTGDLNIQYF
CDR3 DNA: TGTGCCAGCAGCCCGGGGACAGGGGATTTGAACATTCAGTACTTC

clone size: .
J gene: TRBJ1-4
D gene: .
V gene: TRBV28
CDR3 protein: CASSFEFNEKLFF
CDR3 DNA: TGTGCCAGCAGTTTCGAGTTCAATGAAAAACTGTTTTTT

clone size: .
J gene: TRBJ1-1
D gene: TRBD1
V gene: TRBV5-5
CDR3 protein: CASSLLGQGPISEAFF
CDR3 DNA: TGTGCCAGCAGCTTGCTCGGACAGGGCCCGATCTCTGAAGCTTTCTTT

clone size: once
J gene: TRBJ2-5
D gene: TRBD1
V gene: TRBV7-2
CDR3 protein: CASSLETGGETQYF
CDR3 DNA: TGTGCCAGCAGCTTAGAAACAGGGGGTGAGACCCAGTACTTC

clone size: .
J gene: TRBJ1-2
D gene: TRBD1
V gene: TRBV2
CDR3 protein: CASSARGQGARGYTF
CDR3 DNA: TGTGCCAGCAGTGCGCGGGGACAGGGGGCGCGTGGCTACACCTTC

clone size: .
J gene: TRBJ2-1
D gene: TRBD1
V gene: TRBV29-1
CDR3 protein: CSAPGQGASYNEQFF
CDR3 DNA: TGCAGCGCCCCGGGACAGGGGGCCTCCTACAATGAGCAGTTCTTC

clone size: .
J gene: TRBJ2-7
D gene: TRBD2
V gene: TRBV18
CDR3 protein: CASSQGAGLARDYEQYF
CDR3 DNA: TGTGCCAGCTCACAAGGCGCCGGACTAGCGAGAGACTACGAGCAGTACTTC

clone size: few
J gene: TRBJ2-7
D gene: .
V gene: TRBV16
CDR3 protein: CASSLTGEDSYEQYF
CDR3 DNA: TGTGCCAGCAGTCTTACAGGGGAGGACTCCTACGAGCAGTACTTC

clone size: .
J gene: TRBJ2-5
D gene: TRBD2
V gene: TRBV11-3
CDR3 protein: CASSLGSGGAGETQYF
CDR3 DNA: TGTGCCAGCAGCTTAGGTAGCGGGGGGGCCGGAGAGACCCAGTACTTC

clone size: .
J gene: TRBJ2-5
D gene: TRBD2
V gene: TRBV25-1
CDR3 protein: CASSLTRGDGETQYF
CDR3 DNA: TGTGCCAGCAGTTTAACTCGGGGGGACGGGGAGACCCAGTACTTC

clone size: .
J gene: TRBJ1-4
D gene: TRBD1
V gene: TRBV30
CDR3 protein: CAWRELGTGWEKLFF
CDR3 DNA: TGTGCCTGGAGGGAATTGGGGACAGGCTGGGAAAAACTGTTTTTT

clone size: once
J gene: TRBJ2-7
D gene: TRBD2
V gene: TRBV4-2
CDR3 protein: CASSQDGTSGGYEQYF
CDR3 DNA: TGTGCCAGCAGCCAAGACGGGACTAGCGGGGGCTACGAGCAGTACTTC

clone size: .
J gene: TRBJ2-3
D gene: TRBD1
V gene: TRBV13
CDR3 protein: CASTRGQGSFKSTDTQYF
CDR3 DNA: TGTGCCAGCACCAGGGGACAGGGGAGTTTCAAAAGCACAGATACGCAGTATTTT